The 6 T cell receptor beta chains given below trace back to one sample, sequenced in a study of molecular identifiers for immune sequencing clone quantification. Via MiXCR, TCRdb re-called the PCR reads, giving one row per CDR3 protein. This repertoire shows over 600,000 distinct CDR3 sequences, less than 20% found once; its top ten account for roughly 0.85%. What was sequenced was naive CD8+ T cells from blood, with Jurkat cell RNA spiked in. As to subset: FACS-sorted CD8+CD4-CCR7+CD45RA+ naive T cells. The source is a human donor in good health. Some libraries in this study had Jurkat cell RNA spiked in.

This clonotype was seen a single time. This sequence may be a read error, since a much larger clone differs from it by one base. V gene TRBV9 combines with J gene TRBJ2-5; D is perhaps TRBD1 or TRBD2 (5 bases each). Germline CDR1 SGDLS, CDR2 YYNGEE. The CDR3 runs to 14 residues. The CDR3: CASSVGVLQETRYF. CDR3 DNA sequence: TGTGCCAGCAGCGTGGGGGTACTCCAAGAGACCCGGTACTTC.

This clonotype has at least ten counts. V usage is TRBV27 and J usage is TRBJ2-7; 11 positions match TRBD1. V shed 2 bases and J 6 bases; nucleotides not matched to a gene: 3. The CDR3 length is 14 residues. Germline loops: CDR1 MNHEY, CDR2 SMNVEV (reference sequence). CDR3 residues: CASSLGTGGFEQYF. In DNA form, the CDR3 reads TGTGCCAGCAGTTTAGGGACAGGGGGGTTCGAGCAGTACTTC.

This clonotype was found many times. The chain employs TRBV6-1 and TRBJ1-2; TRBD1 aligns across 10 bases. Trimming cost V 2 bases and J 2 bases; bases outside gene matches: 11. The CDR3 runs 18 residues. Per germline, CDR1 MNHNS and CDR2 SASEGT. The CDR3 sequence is CASSERGQGRNLNYGYTF. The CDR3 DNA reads TGTGCCAGCAGTGAAAGGGGACAGGGGCGAAATCTCAACTATGGCTACACCTTC.

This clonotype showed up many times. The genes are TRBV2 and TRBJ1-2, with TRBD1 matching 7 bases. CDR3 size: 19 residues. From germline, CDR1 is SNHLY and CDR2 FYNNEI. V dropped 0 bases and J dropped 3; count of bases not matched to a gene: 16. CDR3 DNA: TGTGCCAGCAGTGAAGCGCTTAAGACAGGGAAAAGACGAGACTATGGCTACACCTTC. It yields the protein CASSEALKTGKRRDYGYTF. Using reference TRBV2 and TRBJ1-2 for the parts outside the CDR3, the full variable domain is EPEVTQTPSHQVTQMGQEVILRCVPISNHLYFYWYRQILGQKVEFLVSFYNNEISEKSEIFDDQFSVERPDGSNFTLKIRSTKLEDSAMYFCASSEALKTGKRRDYGYTFGSGTRLTVV.

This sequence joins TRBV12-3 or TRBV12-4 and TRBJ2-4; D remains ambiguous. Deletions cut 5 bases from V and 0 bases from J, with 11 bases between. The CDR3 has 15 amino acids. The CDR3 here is CASSRPHGAKNIQYF. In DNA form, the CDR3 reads TGTGCCAGCAGTCGGCCCCACGGAGCCAAAAACATTCAGTACTTC.

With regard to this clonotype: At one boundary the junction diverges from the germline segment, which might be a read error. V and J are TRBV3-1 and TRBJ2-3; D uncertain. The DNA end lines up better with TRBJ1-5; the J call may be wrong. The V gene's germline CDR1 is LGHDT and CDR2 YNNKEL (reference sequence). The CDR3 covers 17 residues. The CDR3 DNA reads TGTGCCGGCAGCCAGCCTTATCAGACTAGCGGCCAAGATACGCAGCATTTT. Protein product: CAGSQPYQTSGQDTQHF.